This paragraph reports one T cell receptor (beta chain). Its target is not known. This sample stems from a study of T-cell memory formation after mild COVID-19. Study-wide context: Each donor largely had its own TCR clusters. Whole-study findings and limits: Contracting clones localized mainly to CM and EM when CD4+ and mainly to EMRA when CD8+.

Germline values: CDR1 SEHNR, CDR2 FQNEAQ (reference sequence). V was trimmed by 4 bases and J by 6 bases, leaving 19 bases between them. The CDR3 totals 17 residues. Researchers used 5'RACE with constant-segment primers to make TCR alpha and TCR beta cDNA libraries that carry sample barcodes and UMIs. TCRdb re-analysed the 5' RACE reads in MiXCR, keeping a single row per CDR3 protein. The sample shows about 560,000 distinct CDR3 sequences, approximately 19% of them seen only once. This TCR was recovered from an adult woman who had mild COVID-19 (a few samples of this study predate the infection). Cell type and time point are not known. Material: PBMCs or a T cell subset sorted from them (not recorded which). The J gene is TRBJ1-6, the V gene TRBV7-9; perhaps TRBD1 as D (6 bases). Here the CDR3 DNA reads TGTGCCAGCAGCTCCCCCCAAAGGGGGGGGGGTAATTCACCCCTCCACTTT. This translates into CASSSPQRGGGNSPLHF. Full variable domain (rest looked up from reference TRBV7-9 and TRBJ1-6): DTGVSQNPRHKITKRGQNVTFRCDPISEHNRLYWYRQTLGQGPEFLTYFQNEAQLEKSRLLSDRFSAERPKGSFSTLEIQRTEQGDSAMYLCASSSPQRGGGNSPLHFGNGTRLTVT.